This T cell receptor (beta chain) is drawn from a study of post-analysis software for immune sequencing data. Regarding the study as a whole: The five TRBV segments detected at higher frequency in patients than in controls included TRBV5-6, TRBV5-1 and TRBV20-1.

The germline gives CDR1 DFQATT, CDR2 SNEGSKA (reference sequence). The CDR3 runs to 15 residues. V lost 6 bases and J 0 bases, leaving 17 bases between the germline ends. As for this clonotype: Its specificity is not known. A much larger clone lies one base from this, so it may be a read error.

The TCR beta cDNA libraries contained unique molecular identifiers. Around 500,000 cDNA molecules were obtained from about 1 to 10 million T cells. MiXCR, run by TCRdb on the PCR reads, gives a single entry per CDR3 protein. In the table there are about 540,000 distinct CDR3 sequences, 34% of which are singletons. Specimen: blood. This chain connects TRBV20-1 to TRBJ2-5, with D maybe TRBD2 (5 bases). This TCR was recovered from a girl between 2 and 17 years old with multiple sclerosis. CDR3 in amino acids: CSARVDGVYQETQYF. DNA of the CDR3: TGCAGTGCCCGAGTGGACGGGGTGTACCAAGAGACCCAGTACTTC.